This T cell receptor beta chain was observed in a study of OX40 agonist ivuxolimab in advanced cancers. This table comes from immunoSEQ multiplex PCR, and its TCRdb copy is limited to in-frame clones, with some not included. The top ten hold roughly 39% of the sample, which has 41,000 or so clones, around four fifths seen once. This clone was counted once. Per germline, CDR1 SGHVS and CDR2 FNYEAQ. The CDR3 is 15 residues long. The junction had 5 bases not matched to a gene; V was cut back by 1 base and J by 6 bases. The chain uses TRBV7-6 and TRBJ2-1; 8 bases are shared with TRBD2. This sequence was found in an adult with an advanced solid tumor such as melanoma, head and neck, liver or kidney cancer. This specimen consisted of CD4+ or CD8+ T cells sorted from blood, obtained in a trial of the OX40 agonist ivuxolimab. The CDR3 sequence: CASSLGAGASNEQFF. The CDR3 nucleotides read TGTGCCAGCAGCTTAGGAGCGGGAGCTAGCAATGAGCAGTTCTTC.